The 2 T cell receptor beta chains given below trace back to one sample, sequenced in a study of tumor and adjacent non-tumor tissue in lung cancer. RNA was extracted from bulk tissue without any cell sorting. The normal lung tissue was taken more than 3 cm from the tumor edge. The library came from three nested PCR rounds adapted from ARM-PCR protocols. TCRdb passed the multiplex PCR reads through MiXCR, listing each CDR3 protein once. The table has approximately 100,000 distinct CDR3 sequences, about 64% seen once. Sample: distant non-tumor lung tissue. The receptors stem from a man aged 55-75 years with non-small cell lung cancer.

This clonotype was recorded many times. J is TRBJ2-5 and V is TRBV10-3; 7 nucleotides line up with TRBD1. This CDR3 comprises 13 residues. Germline V lookup: CDR1 ENHRY, CDR2 SYGVKD. The ends lost 5 bases at V and 9 bases at J; junction bases unmatched: 9. CDR3 protein: CAISTGAPEAQYF. In DNA, the CDR3 is TGTGCCATCAGTACAGGGGCTCCCGAGGCCCAGTACTTC.

As concerns this clonotype: At one end, the junction sequence differs from germline, possibly due to a read error. The chain recombines TRBV6-5 with TRBJ1-2; maybe TRBD1 (5 bases). The CDR3 is made up of 17 amino acids. Per the germline V gene, CDR1 is MNHEY and CDR2 is SVGAGI. The CDR3 sequence is CASRKSTGGDENYGFTF. DNA of the CDR3: TGTGCCAGCAGAAAATCAACAGGAGGCGATGAGAACTATGGCTTCACCTTC.